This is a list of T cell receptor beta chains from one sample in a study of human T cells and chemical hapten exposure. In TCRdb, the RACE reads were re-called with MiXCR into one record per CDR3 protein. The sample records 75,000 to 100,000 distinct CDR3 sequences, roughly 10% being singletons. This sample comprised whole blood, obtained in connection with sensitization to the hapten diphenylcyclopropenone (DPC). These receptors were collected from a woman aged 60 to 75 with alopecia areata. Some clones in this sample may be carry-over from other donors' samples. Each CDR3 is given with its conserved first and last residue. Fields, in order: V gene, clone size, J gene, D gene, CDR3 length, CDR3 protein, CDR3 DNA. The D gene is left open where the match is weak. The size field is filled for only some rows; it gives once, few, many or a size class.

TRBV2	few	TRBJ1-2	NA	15	CASSERSTAFYGYTF	TGTGCCAGCAGTGAACGCTCGACAGCTTTTTATGGCTACACCTTC
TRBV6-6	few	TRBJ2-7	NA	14	CASSRPGGRYEQYF	TGTGCCAGCAGTCGACCAGGGGGGAGGTACGAGCAGTACTTC
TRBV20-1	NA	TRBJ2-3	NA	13	CSAVLVGRDTQYF	TGCAGTGCCGTCTTAGTGGGGAGAGATACGCAGTATTTT
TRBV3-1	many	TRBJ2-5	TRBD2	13	CASGTSGAETQYF	TGTGCCAGCGGGACTAGCGGGGCCGAGACCCAGTACTTC
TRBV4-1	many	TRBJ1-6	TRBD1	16	CASSQDWDRHNSPLHF	TGCGCCAGCAGCCAAGATTGGGACAGGCATAATTCACCCCTCCACTTT
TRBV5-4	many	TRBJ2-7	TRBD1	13	CASQDRVSYEQYF	TGTGCCAGCCAGGACAGGGTCTCCTACGAGCAGTACTTC
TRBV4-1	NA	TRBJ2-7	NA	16	CASSQDRGVLAYEQYF	TGCGCCAGCAGCCAAGATCGAGGGGTTCTAGCCTACGAGCAGTACTTC
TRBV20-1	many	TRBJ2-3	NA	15	CSARAAQSSTDTQYF	TGCAGTGCTAGAGCAGCCCAGTCTAGCACAGATACGCAGTATTTT
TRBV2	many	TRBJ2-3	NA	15	CASSEATASTDTQYF	TGTGCCAGCAGTGAAGCGACTGCTAGCACAGATACGCAGTATTTT
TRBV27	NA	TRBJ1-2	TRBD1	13	CASSSPGGYGYTF	TGTGCCAGCAGTTCTCCAGGGGGCTATGGCTACACCTTC
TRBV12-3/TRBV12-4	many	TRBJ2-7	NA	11	CASSLKREQYF	TGTGCCAGCAGTCTAAAGAGGGAGCAGTACTTC
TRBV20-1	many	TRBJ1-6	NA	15	CSARQGPGLQSPLHF	TGCAGTGCTAGACAAGGACCGGGATTACAATCACCCCTCCACTTT
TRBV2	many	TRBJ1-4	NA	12	CASSGVSEKLFF	TGTGCCAGCAGTGGAGTCAGTGAAAAACTGTTTTTT
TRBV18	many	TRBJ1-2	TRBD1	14	CASSHVQGGDGYTF	TGTGCCAGCTCACACGTGCAGGGGGGAGATGGCTACACCTTC
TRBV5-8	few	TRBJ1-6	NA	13	CASSRDLSSPLHF	TGTGCCAGCAGCAGGGACCTCTCTTCACCCCTCCACTTT
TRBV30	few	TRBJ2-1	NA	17	CAWSPSTTSISYNEQFF	TGTGCCTGGAGTCCCTCGACAACCTCGATCTCCTACAATGAGCAGTTCTTC
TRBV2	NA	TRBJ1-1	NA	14	CVSSPSRDAVEAFF	TGTGTCAGCAGTCCGAGCCGGGACGCAGTTGAAGCTTTCTTT
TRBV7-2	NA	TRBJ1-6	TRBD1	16	CASSSQGTGGHSPLHF	TGTGCCAGCAGCTCCCAGGGGACAGGAGGGCATTCACCCCTCCACTTT
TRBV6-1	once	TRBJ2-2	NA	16	CASSEVPQIHTGELFF	TGTGCCAGCAGTGAAGTTCCGCAGATCCACACCGGGGAGCTGTTTTTT
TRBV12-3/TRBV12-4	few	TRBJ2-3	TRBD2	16	CASSTTSGGSTDTQYF	TGTGCCAGCAGTACCACTAGCGGGGGGAGCACAGATACGCAGTATTTT
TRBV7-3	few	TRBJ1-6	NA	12	CASSLINSPLHF	TGTGCCAGCAGCCTAATTAATTCACCCCTCCACTTT
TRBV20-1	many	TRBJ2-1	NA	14	CSAKAAWGGYEQFF	TGCAGTGCTAAGGCCGCGTGGGGCGGCTATGAGCAGTTCTTC
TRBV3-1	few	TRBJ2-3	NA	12	CASKPSVGTQYF	TGTGCCAGCAAACCTTCCGTCGGTACGCAGTATTTT